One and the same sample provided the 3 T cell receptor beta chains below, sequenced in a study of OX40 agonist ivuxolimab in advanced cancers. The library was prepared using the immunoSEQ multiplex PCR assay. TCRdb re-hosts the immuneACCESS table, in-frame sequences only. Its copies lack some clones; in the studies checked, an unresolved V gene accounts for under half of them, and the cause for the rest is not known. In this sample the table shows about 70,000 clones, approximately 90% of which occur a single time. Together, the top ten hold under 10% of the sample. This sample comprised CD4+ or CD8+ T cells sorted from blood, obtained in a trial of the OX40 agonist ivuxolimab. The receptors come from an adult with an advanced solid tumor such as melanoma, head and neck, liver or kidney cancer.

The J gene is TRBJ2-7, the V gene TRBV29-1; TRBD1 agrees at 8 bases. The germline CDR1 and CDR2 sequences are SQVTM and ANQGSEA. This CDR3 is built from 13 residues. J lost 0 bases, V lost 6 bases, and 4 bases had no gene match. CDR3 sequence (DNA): TGCAGCGTAAGGACAGGGAGCTCCTACGAGCAGTACTTC. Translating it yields CSVRTGSSYEQYF.

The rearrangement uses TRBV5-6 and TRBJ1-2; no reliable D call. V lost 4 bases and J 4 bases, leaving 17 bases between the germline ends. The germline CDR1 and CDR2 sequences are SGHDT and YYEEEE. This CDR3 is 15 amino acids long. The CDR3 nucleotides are TGTGCCAGCAGCCCACCCGCAGGAGCCCTCTATGGCTACACCTTC. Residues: CASSPPAGALYGYTF.

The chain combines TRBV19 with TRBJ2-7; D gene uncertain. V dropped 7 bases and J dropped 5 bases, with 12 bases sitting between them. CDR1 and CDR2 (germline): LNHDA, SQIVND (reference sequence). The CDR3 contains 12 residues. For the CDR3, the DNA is TGTGCCAGTAACAATGGTGGGAACGAGCAGTACTTC. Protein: CASNNGGNEQYF. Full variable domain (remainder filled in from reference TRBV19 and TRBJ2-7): DGGITQSPKYLFRKEGQNVTLSCEQNLNHDAMYWYRQDPGQGLRLIYYSQIVNDFQKGDIAEGYSVSREKKESFPLTVTSAQKNPTAFYLCASNNGGNEQYFGPGTRLTVT.